A selection of T cell receptor beta chains follows, all from one sample in a study of T cells in Graves' hyperthyroidism and ophthalmopathy. MiXCR, run by TCRdb on the multiplex PCR reads, gives a single entry per CDR3 protein. Found here are around 760,000 distinct CDR3 sequences, around 40% of them singletons; the top ten hold around 30%. The source material was blood. The source is a woman between 40 and 55 years old with Graves' hyperthyroidism. Each CDR3 is given with its conserved first and last residue. The order of the fields is V gene, D gene, J gene, clone size, CDR3 DNA, CDR3 protein. D genes are given only for firm matches. Rows give clone size only sometimes, using once, few, many, or a class for an expanded clone.

v_call: TRBV3-1
d_call: NA
j_call: TRBJ1-1
clone_size: few
cdr3_nt: TGTGCCAGCAGCCAGGGTGGGCTCACTGAAGCTTTCTTT
cdr3_aa: CASSQGGLTEAFF

v_call: TRBV29-1
d_call: TRBD1
j_call: TRBJ1-1
clone_size: NA
cdr3_nt: TGCAGCGCCGATGAGGACAGGGGGATGAACACTGAAGCTTTCTTT
cdr3_aa: CSADEDRGMNTEAFF

v_call: TRBV3-1
d_call: NA
j_call: TRBJ2-7
clone_size: few
cdr3_nt: TGTGCCAGCAGCCAAGTCGGTTTGGGGGAGCAGTACTTC
cdr3_aa: CASSQVGLGEQYF

v_call: TRBV7-6
d_call: NA
j_call: TRBJ2-5
clone_size: many
cdr3_nt: TGTGCCAGCAGCGCATCCGGCAGGGGCGGCCAAGAGACCCAGTACTTC
cdr3_aa: CASSASGRGGQETQYF

v_call: TRBV27
d_call: NA
j_call: TRBJ1-1
clone_size: many
cdr3_nt: TGTGCCAGCAGTGGAAAAGCAGTGGCTGAAGCTTTCTTT
cdr3_aa: CASSGKAVAEAFF

v_call: TRBV7-2
d_call: NA
j_call: TRBJ2-7
clone_size: many
cdr3_nt: TGTGCCAGCAGCTTGTCTGCCGAGCAGTACTTC
cdr3_aa: CASSLSAEQYF

v_call: TRBV19
d_call: NA
j_call: TRBJ2-7
clone_size: NA
cdr3_nt: TGTGCCAGTAGTGAGGGACAAGCCCGGGACAAAAGTTACGAGCAGTACTTC
cdr3_aa: CASSEGQARDKSYEQYF

v_call: TRBV19
d_call: NA
j_call: TRBJ2-7
clone_size: NA
cdr3_nt: TGTGCCAGTAGTATTAACCTTGGAGACTACGAGCAGTACTTC
cdr3_aa: CASSINLGDYEQYF

v_call: TRBV7-2
d_call: NA
j_call: TRBJ2-3
clone_size: NA
cdr3_nt: TGTGCCAGCAGCTTAGCGCCGGGGTCAGATACGCAGTATTTT
cdr3_aa: CASSLAPGSDTQYF

v_call: TRBV7-9
d_call: NA
j_call: TRBJ2-6
clone_size: NA
cdr3_nt: TGCGCCAGCAGCCAAGATCGGGGGATGACCTCTGGGGCCAACGTCCTGACTTTC
cdr3_aa: CASSQDRGMTSGANVLTF

v_call: TRBV27
d_call: TRBD1
j_call: TRBJ1-5
clone_size: NA
cdr3_nt: TGTGCCAGCAGCCCCGGGACAGCTCAGCCCCAGCATTTT
cdr3_aa: CASSPGTAQPQHF

v_call: TRBV5-8
d_call: TRBD2
j_call: TRBJ2-5
clone_size: few
cdr3_nt: TGTGCCAGCAGCTTCCGACTAGCGGGAGAACAGGAGACCCAGTACTTC
cdr3_aa: CASSFRLAGEQETQYF

v_call: TRBV27
d_call: TRBD1
j_call: TRBJ1-5
clone_size: NA
cdr3_nt: TGTGCCAGCTCAACAGGGGTCAGTCAGCCCCAGCATTTT
cdr3_aa: CASSTGVSQPQHF

v_call: TRBV20-1
d_call: TRBD2
j_call: TRBJ2-7
clone_size: NA
cdr3_nt: TGCAGTGCTAGAGACTATAGCGGGAGAGCAAGCGAGCAGTACTTC
cdr3_aa: CSARDYSGRASEQYF

v_call: TRBV2
d_call: TRBD1
j_call: TRBJ1-2
clone_size: NA
cdr3_nt: TGTGCCAGCAAACCAGGGGGGCCCCTAGGCTACACCTTC
cdr3_aa: CASKPGGPLGYTF

v_call: TRBV4-3
d_call: TRBD1
j_call: TRBJ2-7
clone_size: few
cdr3_nt: TGCGCCAGCAGCCAAGAAGGGACAGGGACCTACGAGCAGTACTTC
cdr3_aa: CASSQEGTGTYEQYF

v_call: TRBV6-6
d_call: NA
j_call: TRBJ1-4
clone_size: NA
cdr3_nt: TGTGCCAGCCAGCTTTCAACTAATGAAAAACTGTTTTTT
cdr3_aa: CASQLSTNEKLFF

v_call: TRBV19
d_call: NA
j_call: TRBJ1-1
clone_size: NA
cdr3_nt: TGTGCCAGTAGTATTACCAAACAGGGTCGGACTGAAGCTTTCTTT
cdr3_aa: CASSITKQGRTEAFF

v_call: TRBV2
d_call: TRBD1
j_call: TRBJ1-2
clone_size: few
cdr3_nt: TGTGCCAGCAGTGGGACAGGGGCTTATGGCTACACCTTC
cdr3_aa: CASSGTGAYGYTF

v_call: TRBV5-6
d_call: NA
j_call: TRBJ2-7
clone_size: NA
cdr3_nt: TGTGCCAGCAGCTTGTTACAGGGTTTCTACGAGCAGTACTTC
cdr3_aa: CASSLLQGFYEQYF

v_call: TRBV10-2
d_call: NA
j_call: TRBJ1-1
clone_size: NA
cdr3_nt: TGCGCCAGCCGGGGACACCAGGGCACTGAAGCTTTCTTT
cdr3_aa: CASRGHQGTEAFF

v_call: TRBV7-2
d_call: NA
j_call: TRBJ2-5
clone_size: NA
cdr3_nt: TGTGCCAGCAGCTTAGCAACCGGGGGATTTCAGGAGACCCAGTACTTC
cdr3_aa: CASSLATGGFQETQYF

v_call: TRBV19
d_call: NA
j_call: TRBJ1-5
clone_size: many
cdr3_nt: TGTGCCAGTAGTATAGATCCCGGTCAGCCCCAGCATTTT
cdr3_aa: CASSIDPGQPQHF

v_call: TRBV15
d_call: TRBD1
j_call: TRBJ1-2
clone_size: many
cdr3_nt: TGTGCCACCAGCAGAACCAAACAGGGGGCTGGTGGCTACACCTTC
cdr3_aa: CATSRTKQGAGGYTF

v_call: TRBV25-1
d_call: NA
j_call: TRBJ1-2
clone_size: NA
cdr3_nt: TGTGCCAGCAGTGTTCCAGGGGATCTTGGCTACACCTTC
cdr3_aa: CASSVPGDLGYTF